This T cell receptor (beta chain) was identified in a study of CD8+CD57+ T cells in acquired aplastic anemia. For the study at large: DNA per sorted CD4+ or CD8+ sample ranged about 0.18 to 30 ug, averaging about 3.4 ug.

CDR3 and TCR beta VDJ profiling relied on a genomic DNA template. TCRdb reanalysed the reads using MiXCR and keeps one entry per CDR3 protein. The sample has roughly 150,000 distinct CDR3 sequences, around 48% seen once. Patients chosen for sequencing had CD8+CD57+ cells that had expanded, as shown by flow cytometry. Blood samples were obtained from patients who had received no prior therapy. This clonotype has at least ten counts. Sequencing was done on a sample of sorted CD4+, CD8+, or CD8+CD57+ T cells (not recorded which) from PBMCs. The source of this sequence is a human donor with aplastic anemia.

CDR3 region: CASSTDGDTQYF. The CDR3, as DNA: TGTGCCAGCAGCACCGACGGGGATACGCAGTATTTT. V usage is TRBV5-4 and J usage is TRBJ2-3; no clear D. The CDR3 is 12 residues long. Trimming took off 4 bases at V and 6 bases at J, with 9 bases between the two ends. Germline loops: CDR1 SGHNT, CDR2 YYREEE (reference sequence).